One and the same sample provided the 7 T cell receptor beta chains below, sequenced in a study of OX40 agonist ivuxolimab in advanced cancers. The method was immunoSEQ multiplex PCR; TCRdb's version includes in-frame clones alone and lacks a portion of them. The sample lists around 55,000 clones; more than 75% were seen once. The source material was CD4+ or CD8+ T cells sorted from blood, sampled in a trial of the OX40 agonist ivuxolimab. Every receptor here comes from an adult with an advanced solid tumor such as melanoma, head and neck, liver or kidney cancer.

V gene TRBV7-3 combines with J gene TRBJ2-5; D possibly corresponds to TRBD1 (6 bases). CDR3 length: 15 residues. CDR1 and CDR2 from the germline V gene are SGHTA and FQGTGA. V dropped 4 bases and J dropped 5 bases, with 17 bases sitting between them. The CDR3 region is CASSSTGAQGETQYF. The CDR3 DNA sequence: TGTGCCAGCAGCTCCACCGGGGCGCAGGGGGAGACCCAGTACTTC.

Details on this clone: The junction differs from germline at one of its ends, possibly a read error. This chain connects TRBV4-1 to TRBJ2-3; 8 positions agree with TRBD1. The length of the CDR3 is 17 residues. CDR1 and CDR2 from the germline V gene are MGHRA and YSYEKL. The CDR3 DNA reads TGCGCCAGCAGACAAGGTCCCGACAGGGGACGCCCAGATACGCAGTATTTT. Its translation is CASRQGPDRGRPDTQYF.

In this sample, this clone turned up once. This chain joins TRBV10-3 and TRBJ1-1; 11 positions agree with TRBD1. Germline V CDR1 and CDR2: ENHRY, SYGVKD. This CDR3 has 14 amino acids. V trimming: 4 bases; J trimming: 3 bases; junction bases outside the gene matches: 1. The CDR3 coding sequence is TGTGCCATCAGTGGGGGACAGGGGGACACTGAAGCTTTCTTT. Protein product: CAISGGQGDTEAFF.

The V call is TRBV29-1, the J call TRBJ2-7; 9 bases are shared with TRBD1. Germline V CDR1 and CDR2: SQVTM, ANQGSEA. V trimming: 6 bases; J trimming: 5 bases; junction bases outside the gene matches: 20. The CDR3 runs to 17 residues. CDR3 residues: CSVLRSHAGTGSHEQYF. As DNA, the CDR3 is TGCAGCGTCCTCCGGTCTCATGCCGGGACAGGGTCACACGAGCAGTACTTC.

The rearrangement joins TRBV4-1 to TRBJ2-7, with a possible D match to TRBD1 (6 bases). The germline V gene has CDR1 MGHRA and CDR2 YSYEKL. V lost 0 bases to trimming and J lost 7 bases, with 16 bases between them. CDR3 length: 15 amino acids. CDR3 in DNA: TGCGCCAGCAGCCAAGATAGGGGGACACCGACTGAGCAGTACTTC. This sequence encodes CASSQDRGTPTEQYF.

By frequency in the sample, this clone is medium-sized. The chain recombines TRBV9 with TRBJ1-6; TRBD1 is a possible D gene (6 bases). V was pared by 0 bases and J by 11 bases, with 12 bases between. CDR1 and CDR2 (germline): SGDLS, YYNGEE. The CDR3 contains 14 residues. CDR3 sequence: CASSVEQGETPLHF. The CDR3 DNA reads TGTGCCAGCAGCGTAGAACAGGGCGAGACACCCCTCCACTTT.

This chain links TRBV25-1 with TRBJ1-3, with a possible D match to TRBD1 (6 bases). V lost 1 base and J 4 bases, leaving 11 bases between the germline ends. There are 15 residues in the CDR3. The germline V gene has CDR1 MGHDK and CDR2 SYGVNS. The CDR3 region is CASSESRDIGNTIYF. DNA of the CDR3: TGTGCCAGCAGTGAATCCCGGGACATAGGAAACACCATATATTTT.